The 14 T cell receptor beta chains reported below all come from one sample, sequenced in a study of cytomegalovirus exposure and HLA in healthy donors (dated by TCRdb to 2016 to 2017). Library construction relied on the immunoSEQ multiplex PCR assay. For the multiplex PCR, a mixture combining 60 forward primers for TCR Vbeta segments and 13 reverse primers for TCR Jbeta segments was used. Held by TCRdb, this immuneACCESS table contains in-frame sequences only and omits some clones. Under half of the omission traces to an unresolved V gene where checked; the cause of the rest is unknown. The sample profile shows 150,000 to 250,000 clones; approximately 85% of them were found once. The ten biggest clones cover approximately 1.5% of the sample. The source material was PBMCs. The source of these receptors is a girl aged 10-17 years in good health and CMV-seropositive.

This clone was picked up a small number of times. The chain recombines TRBV7-2 with TRBJ2-5; 7 nucleotides match TRBD1. V dropped 6 bases and J dropped 2; count of bases not matched to a gene: 12. Germline V gene lookup returns CDR1 SGHTA and CDR2 FQGNSA. The CDR3 consists of 16 residues. DNA of the CDR3: TGTGCCAGCAGACCAGGGGGAGACAGGAGACAAGAGACCCAGTACTTC. Translated, it gives CASRPGGDRRQETQYF.

The rearrangement links TRBV6-5 to TRBJ1-1, with 7 bases lining up with TRBD1. The CDR3 length is 14 residues. The V gene's germline CDR1 is MNHEY and CDR2 SVGAGI. V shed 0 bases, J shed 7 bases, and the junction held 5 bases outside the gene matches. CDR3 DNA: TGTGCCAGCAGTTACTCCCCGCGACAGGGTGAAGCTTTCTTT. Translated: CASSYSPRQGEAFF.

The chain combines TRBV19 with TRBJ1-5; weak D call: TRBD1 (6 bases). This CDR3 comprises 16 residues. Trimming cost V 2 bases and J 8 bases, with 19 bases left between them. Germline CDR1 and CDR2: LNHDA and SQIVND (reference sequence). This CDR3 is CASSIRVLWGGEPQHF. The CDR3 nucleotides read TGTGCCAGTAGTATAAGGGTTTTATGGGGGGGCGAGCCCCAGCATTTT.

This clone came up once. The V gene is TRBV6-4, the J gene TRBJ1-5; D is undetermined. V was cut by 7 bases and J by 2 bases, with 18 bases left in between. The CDR3 spans 16 residues. Germline V lookup: CDR1 MRHNA, CDR2 SNTAGT. The CDR3 is CASIEVPGIGNQPQHF. The DNA for the CDR3 is TGTGCCAGCATCGAGGTCCCCGGGATCGGCAATCAGCCCCAGCATTTT.

The gene calls are TRBV7-7 and TRBJ2-3; 9 nucleotides agree with TRBD2. CDR3 length: 16 residues. Germline V gene sequence: CDR1 SSHAT, CDR2 FNYEAQ (reference sequence). V shed 1 base and J 4 bases; nucleotides not matched to a gene: 6. For the CDR3, the DNA is TGTGCCAGCAGCTTAGAGAGCGGGGGGCAGGCAGATACGCAGTATTTT. Amino acid sequence: CASSLESGGQADTQYF.

The genes are TRBV10-3 and TRBJ2-1; tentatively, D is TRBD1 (6 bases). This CDR3 comprises 14 residues. V was shortened by 6 bases and J by 8 bases, with 17 bases between the two germline ends. Germline V CDR1 and CDR2: ENHRY, SYGVKD. In DNA, the CDR3 is TGTGCCATCAGCGTAGCACTAGGGACATATGAGCAGTTCTTC. Its translation: CAISVALGTYEQFF.

This chain connects TRBV5-6 to TRBJ2-1, with 7 bases aligning to TRBD2. CDR1 SGHDT and CDR2 YYEEEE come from the germline V gene. V shed 1 base and J 5 bases; nucleotides not matched to a gene: 9. The CDR3 consists of 16 residues. CDR3 bases: TGTGCCAGCAGCTTGCGCGGACTAGTGTGGAACAATGAGCAGTTCTTC. Its protein product is CASSLRGLVWNNEQFF.

J is TRBJ2-1 and V is TRBV9, with 8 nucleotides matching TRBD2. This CDR3 is 15 amino acids long. The ends lost 0 bases at V and 3 bases at J; junction bases unmatched: 2. CDR1 is SGDLS and CDR2 is YYNGEE in the germline V gene. The CDR3 region has the DNA TGTGCCAGCAGCGTAGCTGGGACTAGCTACAATGAGCAGTTCTTC. As protein: CASSVAGTSYNEQFF.

V usage is TRBV5-1 and J usage is TRBJ2-7; D not resolved. CDR3 length equals 13 residues. The V gene lost 4 bases and the J gene lost 1 base, with 9 bases spanning the gap. Germline-derived CDR1 and CDR2 are SGHRS and YFSETQ. CDR3 nucleotides: TGCGCCAGCAGCCGGCCGGAGTCCTACGAGCAGTACTTC. Amino acid sequence: CASSRPESYEQYF.

This clone was counted a single time. The V gene is TRBV4-1, the J gene TRBJ1-1, with D maybe TRBD1 (5 bases). CDR1 MGHRA and CDR2 YSYEKL come from the germline V gene. The germline V and J ends were trimmed by 1 base and 0 bases, with 12 bases remaining between them. There are 16 residues in the CDR3. The CDR3 region is CASSQAWSGMNTEAFF. Here the CDR3 DNA reads TGCGCCAGCAGCCAAGCGTGGTCAGGGATGAACACTGAAGCTTTCTTT.

The rearrangement links TRBV9 to TRBJ1-1; D is possibly TRBD1 (5 bases). Germline V CDR1 and CDR2: SGDLS, YYNGEE. CDR3 length equals 17 residues. V gave up 0 bases and J gave up 0 bases, with 15 bases separating them. The CDR3 bases are TGTGCCAGCAGCGTAGGGGTAGGGGCCAATGTGAACACTGAAGCTTTCTTT. Protein: CASSVGVGANVNTEAFF.

V and J are TRBV10-2 and TRBJ2-1, with 7 bases fitting TRBD2. The germline gives CDR1 WSHSY, CDR2 SAAADI. This CDR3 has 15 amino acids. The V and J ends lost 3 bases and 8 bases, in that order; junction bases with no gene match: 10. The DNA of the CDR3 is TGCGCCAGCAGTGAACCTCTTCTAGCGGTCCATGAGCAGTTCTTC. This translates into CASSEPLLAVHEQFF.

In DNA, the CDR3 is TGTGCCAGCAGTTACATAGCGGGAAATATGTACTTC. This translates into CASSYIAGNMYF. This chain links TRBV27 with TRBJ2-7; 8 bases agree with TRBD2. The V segment lost 4 bases and the J segment 12 bases; nucleotides outside the gene matches: 8. The CDR3 covers 12 residues. The V gene's germline CDR1 is MNHEY and CDR2 SMNVEV (reference sequence).

The genes are TRBV18 and TRBJ2-1; possibly TRBD1 for D (7 bases). Germline V gene data show CDR1 as KGHSH and CDR2 as LQKENI. This CDR3 is built from 15 residues. V lost 5 bases to trimming and J lost 2 bases, with 13 bases between them. In nucleotides, the CDR3 is TGTGCCAGCTCAACTCAGGGGGGAACCTACAATGAGCAGTTCTTC. Translating it yields CASSTQGGTYNEQFF.